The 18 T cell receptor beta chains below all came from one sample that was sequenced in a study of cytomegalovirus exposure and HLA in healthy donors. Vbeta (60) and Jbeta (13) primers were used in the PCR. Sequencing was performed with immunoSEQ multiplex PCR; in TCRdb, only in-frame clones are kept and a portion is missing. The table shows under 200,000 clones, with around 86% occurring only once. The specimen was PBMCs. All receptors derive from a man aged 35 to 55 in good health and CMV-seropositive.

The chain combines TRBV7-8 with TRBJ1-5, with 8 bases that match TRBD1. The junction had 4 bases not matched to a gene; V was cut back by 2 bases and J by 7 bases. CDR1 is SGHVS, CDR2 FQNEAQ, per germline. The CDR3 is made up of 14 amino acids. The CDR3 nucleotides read TGTGCCAGCAGCTTACAGGGGGCCAACCAGCCCCAGCATTTT. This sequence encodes CASSLQGANQPQHF. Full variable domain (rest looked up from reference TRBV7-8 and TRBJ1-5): GAGVSQSPRYKVAKRGQDVALRCDPISGHVSLFWYQQALGQGPEFLTYFQNEAQLDKSGLPSDRFFAERPEGSVSTLKIQRTQQEDSAVYLCASSLQGANQPQHFGDGTRLSIL.

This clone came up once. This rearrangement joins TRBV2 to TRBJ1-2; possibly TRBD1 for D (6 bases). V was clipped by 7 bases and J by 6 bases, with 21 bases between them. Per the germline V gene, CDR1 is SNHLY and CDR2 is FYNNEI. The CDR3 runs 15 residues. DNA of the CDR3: TGTGCCAGCACCTCACAGGGAACGGGTGCTCATGGCTACACCTTC. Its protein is CASTSQGTGAHGYTF.

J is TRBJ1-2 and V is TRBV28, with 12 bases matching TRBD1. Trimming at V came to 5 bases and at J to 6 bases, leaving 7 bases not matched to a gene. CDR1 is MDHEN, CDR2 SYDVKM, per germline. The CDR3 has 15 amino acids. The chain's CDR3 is CASSQSGTGGNGYTF. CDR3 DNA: TGTGCCAGCAGTCAATCCGGGACAGGGGGCAATGGCTACACCTTC.

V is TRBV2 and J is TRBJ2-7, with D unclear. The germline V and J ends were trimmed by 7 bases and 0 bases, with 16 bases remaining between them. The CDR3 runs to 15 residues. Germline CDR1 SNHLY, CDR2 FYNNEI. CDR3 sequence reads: CASILSGTTSYEQYF. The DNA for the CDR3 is TGTGCCAGCATATTGTCTGGCACCACCTCCTACGAGCAGTACTTC.

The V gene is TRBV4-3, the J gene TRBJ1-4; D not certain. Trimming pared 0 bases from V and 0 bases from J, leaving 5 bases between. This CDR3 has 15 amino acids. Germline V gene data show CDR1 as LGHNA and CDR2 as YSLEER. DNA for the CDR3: TGCGCCAGCAGCCAAGACGCAGCAACTAATGAAAAACTGTTTTTT. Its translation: CASSQDAATNEKLFF.

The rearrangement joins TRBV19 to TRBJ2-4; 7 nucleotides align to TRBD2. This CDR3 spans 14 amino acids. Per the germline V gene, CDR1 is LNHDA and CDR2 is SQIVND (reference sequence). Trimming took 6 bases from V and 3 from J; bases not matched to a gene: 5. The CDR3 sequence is CASRALADKNIQYF. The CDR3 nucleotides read TGTGCCAGTAGGGCTCTAGCGGACAAAAACATTCAGTACTTC.

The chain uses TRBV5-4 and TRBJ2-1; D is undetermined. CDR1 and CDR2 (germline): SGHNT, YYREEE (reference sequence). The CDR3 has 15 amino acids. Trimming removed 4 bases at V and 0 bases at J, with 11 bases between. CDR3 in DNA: TGTGCCAGCAGCCCGTACTCCTTCTCCTACAATGAGCAGTTCTTC. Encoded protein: CASSPYSFSYNEQFF.

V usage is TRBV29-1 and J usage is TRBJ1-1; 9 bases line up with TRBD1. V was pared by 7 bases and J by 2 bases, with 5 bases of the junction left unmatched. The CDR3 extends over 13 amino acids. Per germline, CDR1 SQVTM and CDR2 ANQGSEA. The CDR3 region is CSGQGQGNTEAFF. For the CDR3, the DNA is TGCAGCGGCCAGGGACAGGGAAACACTGAAGCTTTCTTT.

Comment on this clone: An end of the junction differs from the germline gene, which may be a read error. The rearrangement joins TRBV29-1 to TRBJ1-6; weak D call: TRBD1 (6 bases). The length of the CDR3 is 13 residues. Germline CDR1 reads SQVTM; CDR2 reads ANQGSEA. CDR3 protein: CATGTGPNSPLHF. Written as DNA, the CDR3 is TGTGCGACAGGTACAGGGCCAAATTCACCCCTCCACTTT.

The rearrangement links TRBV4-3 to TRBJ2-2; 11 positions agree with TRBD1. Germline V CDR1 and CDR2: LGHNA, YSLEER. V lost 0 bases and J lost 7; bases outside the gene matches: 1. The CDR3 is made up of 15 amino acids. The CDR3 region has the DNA TGCGCCAGCAGCCAAGAGGGACAGGGGGACGGGGAGCTGTTTTTT. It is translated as CASSQEGQGDGELFF.

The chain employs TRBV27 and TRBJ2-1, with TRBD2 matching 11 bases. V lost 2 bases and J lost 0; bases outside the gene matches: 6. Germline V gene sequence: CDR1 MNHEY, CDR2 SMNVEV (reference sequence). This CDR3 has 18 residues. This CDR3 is CASSLGLAGGPSYNEQFF. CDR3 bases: TGTGCCAGCAGTTTAGGGCTAGCGGGGGGCCCCTCCTACAATGAGCAGTTCTTC.

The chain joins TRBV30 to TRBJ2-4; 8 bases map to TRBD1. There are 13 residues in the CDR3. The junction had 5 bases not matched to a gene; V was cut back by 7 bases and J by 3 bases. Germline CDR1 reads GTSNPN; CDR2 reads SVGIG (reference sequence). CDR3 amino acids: CASDREDKNIQYF. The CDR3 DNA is TGTGCCTCGGACAGGGAGGACAAAAACATTCAGTACTTC.

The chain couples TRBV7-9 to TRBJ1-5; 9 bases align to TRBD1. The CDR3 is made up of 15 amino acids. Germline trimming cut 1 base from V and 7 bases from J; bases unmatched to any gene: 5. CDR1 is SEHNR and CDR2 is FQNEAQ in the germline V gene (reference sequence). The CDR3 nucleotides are TGTGCCAGCAGCTTAGGGGACAGGGCTTCCCAGCCCCAGCATTTT. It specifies CASSLGDRASQPQHF.

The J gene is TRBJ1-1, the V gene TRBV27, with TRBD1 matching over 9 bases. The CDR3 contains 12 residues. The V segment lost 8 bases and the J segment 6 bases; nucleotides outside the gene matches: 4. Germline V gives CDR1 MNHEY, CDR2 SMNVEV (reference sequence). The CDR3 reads CASGTGWSEAFF. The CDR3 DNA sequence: TGTGCCAGCGGGACAGGGTGGTCTGAAGCTTTCTTT.

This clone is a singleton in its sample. The CDR3 reads CASSLVLGREGETLHF. The CDR3 DNA sequence: TGCGCCAGCAGCTTGGTGCTGGGCCGCGAGGGGGAGACCCTCCACTTT. This rearrangement joins TRBV5-1 to TRBJ1-6; perhaps TRBD1 as D (6 bases). Germline-derived CDR1 and CDR2 are SGHRS and YFSETQ. With 0 bases removed from V and 14 bases from J, the gap between germline ends came to 21 bases. The CDR3 has 16 residues.

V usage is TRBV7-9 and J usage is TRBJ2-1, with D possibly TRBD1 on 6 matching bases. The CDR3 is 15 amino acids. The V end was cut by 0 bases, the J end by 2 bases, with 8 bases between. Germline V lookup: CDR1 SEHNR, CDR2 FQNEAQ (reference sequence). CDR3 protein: CASSLAGATYNEQFF. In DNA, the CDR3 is TGTGCCAGCAGCTTAGCGGGGGCAACCTACAATGAGCAGTTCTTC.

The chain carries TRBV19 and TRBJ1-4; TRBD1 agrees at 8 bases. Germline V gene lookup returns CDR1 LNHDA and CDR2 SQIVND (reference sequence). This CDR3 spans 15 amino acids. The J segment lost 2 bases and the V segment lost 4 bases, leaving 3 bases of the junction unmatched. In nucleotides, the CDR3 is TGTGCCAGTAGTAGACAGGGGCGGACTAATGAAAAACTGTTTTTT. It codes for CASSRQGRTNEKLFF. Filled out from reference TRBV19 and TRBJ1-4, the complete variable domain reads DGGITQSPKYLFRKEGQNVTLSCEQNLNHDAMYWYRQDPGQGLRLIYYSQIVNDFQKGDIAEGYSVSREKKESFPLTVTSAQKNPTAFYLCASSRQGRTNEKLFFGSGTQLSVL.

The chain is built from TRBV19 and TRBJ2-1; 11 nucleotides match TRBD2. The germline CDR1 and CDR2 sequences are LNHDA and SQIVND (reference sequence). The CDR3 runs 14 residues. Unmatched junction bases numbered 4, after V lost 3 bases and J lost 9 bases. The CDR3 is CASSIVGLAGEQFF. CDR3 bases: TGTGCCAGTAGTATCGTAGGACTAGCGGGTGAGCAGTTCTTC.